This entry concerns a single T cell receptor beta chain. The ends lost 4 bases at V and 6 bases at J; junction bases unmatched: 10. CDR3 length: 17 residues. The method was immunoSEQ multiplex PCR; TCRdb's version includes in-frame clones alone and lacks a portion of them. Here the sample spans fewer than 250,000 clones, 84% being singletons. The record originates from a study of blood T cell repertoires in COVID-19. This sequence originates from a man younger than 40 with active or convalescent COVID-19. The specimen sequenced was peripheral blood. The rearrangement joins TRBV5-3 to TRBJ2-1; TRBD2 aligns across 13 bases. TRBV5-3 is known as an ORF, though its function is uncertain. CDR3 in DNA: TGTGCCAGAAGCCTTCCGGGACTAGCGGGATCGGCCAATGAGCAGTTCTTC. Encoded protein: CARSLPGLAGSANEQFF.